These 17 T cell receptor beta chains came from one sample sequenced in a study of long-term antiretroviral therapy in people with HIV. Researchers ran immunoSEQ v3.0 at survey level. The table came from immunoSEQ multiplex PCR; TCRdb's copy has only in-frame clones and leaves some out. The data hold 17,000 or so clones, with roughly 80% observed a single time. Material: unsorted PBMCs, obtained around 2.2 years before starting antiretroviral therapy. The receptors come from a man aged 30-40 years with HIV.

Turning to this clone: This likely reflects a read error, since a far larger clone is one base away. The sample carries other DNA sequences with the same CDR3. The chain uses TRBV5-5 and TRBJ2-7; 9 bases align to TRBD2. The CDR3 is 15 amino acids. V was pared by 2 bases and J by 1 base, with 4 bases of the junction left unmatched. Germline CDR1 reads SGHKS; CDR2 reads YYEKEE (reference sequence). The CDR3 loop reads CASSFSGGPSYEQYF. CDR3 sequence (DNA): TGTGCCAGCAGCTTTAGCGGGGGCCCATCCTACGAGCAGTACTTC. Full variable domain (rest looked up from reference TRBV5-5 and TRBJ2-7): DAGVTQSPTHLIKTRGQQVTLRCSPISGHKSVSWYQQVLGQGPQFIFQYYEKEERGRGNFPDRFSARQFPNYSSELNVNALLLGDSALYLCASSFSGGPSYEQYFGPGTRLTVT.

This clone was detected once. The chain recombines TRBV18 with TRBJ1-1; D is unclear. CDR3 length equals 11 residues. Germline loops: CDR1 KGHSH, CDR2 LQKENI. V lost 2 bases and J 8 bases, leaving 6 bases between the germline ends. DNA of the CDR3: TGTGCCAGCTCACCAATCCAGGAAGCTTTCTTT. Translation gives CASSPIQEAFF.

The V and J genes are TRBV7-2 and TRBJ2-7; 7 bases agree with TRBD1. The CDR3 totals 15 residues. Trimming cost V 4 bases and J 3 bases; bases outside gene matches: 9. Germline-derived CDR1 and CDR2 are SGHTA and FQGNSA. The CDR3 protein is CASSYAGTVDYEQYF. CDR3 DNA sequence: TGTGCCAGCAGCTACGCAGGGACAGTGGACTACGAGCAGTACTTC.

The V and J genes are TRBV28 and TRBJ1-4; 8 nucleotides line up with TRBD1. V lost 4 bases and J lost 10; bases outside the gene matches: 14. The CDR3 sequence is 16 residues long. Germline CDR1 reads MDHEN; CDR2 reads SYDVKM. As DNA, the CDR3 is TGTGCCAGCAGTTCCATCGACAGGGGAAGTCTCGGAAAACTGTTTTTT. Residues: CASSSIDRGSLGKLFF.

J is TRBJ2-7 and V is TRBV4-3; no clear D gene. In germline, CDR1 is LGHNA, CDR2 YSLEER. The V and J ends lost 0 bases and 6 bases respectively, with 15 bases between them. This CDR3 contains 15 residues. CDR3 DNA: TGCGCCAGCAGCCAAGATTCTGGCTCCTCCGGCGAGCAGTACTTC. Translating it yields CASSQDSGSSGEQYF.

The chain is built from TRBV11-2 and TRBJ2-3, with 7 bases fitting TRBD2. The CDR3 totals 15 residues. Looked up from germline, CDR1 is SGHAT and CDR2 is FQNNGV. The ends lost 6 bases at V and 0 bases at J; junction bases unmatched: 6. The CDR3 protein is CASRMKAGSTDTQYF. CDR3 sequence (DNA): TGTGCCAGCAGGATGAAAGCGGGAAGCACAGATACGCAGTATTTT.

This clone was detected only once. V usage is TRBV18 and J usage is TRBJ2-7; 7 bases match TRBD1. V was pared by 4 bases and J by 7 bases, with 10 bases of the junction left unmatched. The CDR3 is 14 amino acids. CDR1 is KGHSH, CDR2 LQKENI, per germline. CDR3 bases: TGTGCCAGCTCACATGGGACAGAGTTTGAGGAGCAGTACTTC. Protein: CASSHGTEFEEQYF.

The chain uses TRBV13 and TRBJ2-1; the match to TRBD2 covers 9 bases. Germline V CDR1 and CDR2: PRHDT, FYEKMQ (reference sequence). Trimming took 4 bases from V and 5 from J; bases not matched to a gene: 9. This CDR3 is built from 16 residues. The CDR3 sequence: CASSSLAGAPNNEQFF. In DNA form, the CDR3 reads TGTGCCAGCAGCTCCTTAGCGGGGGCACCGAACAATGAGCAGTTCTTC.

The chain is built from TRBV6-1 and TRBJ1-2; no reliable D call. Germline-derived CDR1 and CDR2 are MNHNS and SASEGT. The CDR3 runs 13 residues. The V end was cut by 6 bases, the J end by 4 bases, with 12 bases between. CDR3 bases: TGTGCCAGCAGAGATTACGACCTCTATGGCTACACCTTC. It codes for CASRDYDLYGYTF.

This clone was seen a handful of times. The chain has TRBV7-3 and TRBJ2-2, with D maybe TRBD1 (7 bases). The V gene lost 4 bases and the J gene lost 0 bases, with 12 bases spanning the gap. This CDR3 has 16 amino acids. The germline V gene encodes CDR1 SGHTA and CDR2 FQGTGA. The CDR3: CASSWGDRSNTGELFF. The CDR3 DNA sequence: TGTGCCAGCAGCTGGGGGGACAGATCGAACACCGGGGAGCTGTTTTTT.

V and J are TRBV7-9 and TRBJ2-2, with TRBD1 matching 7 bases. Germline values: CDR1 SEHNR, CDR2 FQNEAQ (reference sequence). This CDR3 is built from 16 residues. Trimming removed 4 bases from V and 3 bases from J; junction bases left unmatched: 8. CDR3 residues: CASSSATGLDTGELFF. DNA for the CDR3: TGTGCCAGCAGCTCCGCGACAGGGTTGGACACCGGGGAGCTGTTTTTT.

This sequence joins TRBV5-1 and TRBJ1-4; D call uncertain. V shed 3 bases and J shed 5 bases, with 11 bases lying between them. The CDR3 consists of 14 residues. Germline CDR1 reads SGHRS; CDR2 reads YFSETQ. CDR3 in amino acids: CASSSVLGNEKLFF. CDR3 nucleotide sequence: TGCGCCAGCAGCTCCGTCCTCGGAAATGAAAAACTGTTTTTT.

V and J are TRBV7-9 and TRBJ2-3; D remains unclear. V was clipped by 0 bases and J by 0 bases, with 4 bases between them. Per the germline V gene, CDR1 is SEHNR and CDR2 is FQNEAQ (reference sequence). The CDR3 extends over 14 amino acids. The CDR3 region is CASSLAPSTDTQYF. The CDR3 nucleotides read TGTGCCAGCAGCTTAGCTCCTAGCACAGATACGCAGTATTTT. The whole variable domain, remainder taken from reference TRBV7-9 and TRBJ2-3, is DTGVSQNPRHKITKRGQNVTFRCDPISEHNRLYWYRQTLGQGPEFLTYFQNEAQLEKSRLLSDRFSAERPKGSFSTLEIQRTEQGDSAMYLCASSLAPSTDTQYFGPGTRLTVL.

The rearrangement joins TRBV11-2 to TRBJ2-1, with a tentative D call TRBD1 (6 bases). The germline V and J ends were trimmed by 3 bases and 7 bases, with 7 bases remaining between them. The CDR3 is made up of 12 amino acids. Germline V CDR1 and CDR2: SGHAT, FQNNGV. DNA for the CDR3: TGTGCCAGCAGCTTCCAGGGGAATGAGCAGTTCTTC. Translating it yields CASSFQGNEQFF.

The chain links TRBV28 to TRBJ1-2; TRBD1 might be the D (5 bases). Germline-derived CDR1 and CDR2 are MDHEN and SYDVKM. Trimming stripped 3 bases from V and 3 bases from J, with 8 bases between. The CDR3 consists of 13 residues. Here the CDR3 reads CASSFQGYYGYTF. The CDR3 DNA follows: TGTGCCAGCAGTTTCCAGGGTTACTATGGCTACACCTTC.

The gene calls are TRBV10-3 and TRBJ2-4; 8 bases map to TRBD2. Germline CDR1 ENHRY, CDR2 SYGVKD. The CDR3 runs 14 residues. The J segment lost 3 bases and the V segment lost 10 bases, leaving 8 bases of the junction unmatched. CDR3 coding DNA: TGTGCCAGCCAGCGGGAGTTAAGCAAAAACATTCAGTACTTC. Residues: CASQRELSKNIQYF.

The chain recombines TRBV9 with TRBJ1-2; no definite D call. In germline, CDR1 is SGDLS, CDR2 YYNGEE. The CDR3 runs to 15 residues. With 4 bases removed from V and 4 bases from J, the gap between germline ends came to 17 bases. CDR3 amino acids: CASSPTDTPGYGYTF. CDR3 in DNA: TGTGCCAGCAGCCCCACCGACACCCCGGGCTATGGCTACACCTTC.